This TCR beta chain was captured in a study of neurological immune-mediated disorders. Libraries used 2 million unsorted PBMCs kept frozen in RNAlater. Via MiXCR, TCRdb re-called the 5' RACE reads, giving one row per CDR3 protein. The sample carries some 30,000 distinct CDR3 sequences, around 21% recorded once. The V gene lost 3 bases and the J gene lost 4 bases, with 11 bases spanning the gap. Germline lookup yields CDR1 SGHDN and CDR2 FVKESK. CDR3 length: 14 residues. At least ten counts were recorded for this clonotype. The TCR originated in a woman aged 55-70 years in good health. The chain joins TRBV14 to TRBJ2-3, with unresolved D. Sequenced material: PBMCs. The CDR3 nucleotides read TGTGCCAGCAGCCAGGGCAGGTCATCAGATACGCAGTATTTT. Translation gives CASSQGRSSDTQYF.